This T cell receptor (beta chain) is from a study of T cell responses to AZD1222 COVID-19 vaccine. This CDR3 contains 13 residues. V was clipped by 2 bases and J by 3 bases, with 6 bases between them. Germline V gives CDR1 SGHNT, CDR2 YENEEA. Measured with immunoSEQ multiplex PCR; TCRdb has only the in-frame clones, and not every one. The repertoire includes 89,000 or so clones, approximately 90% of them detected once, and around 30% sits in the top ten. This receptor was identified in an adult who received the AZD1222 COVID-19 vaccine. The input for sequencing was peripheral blood, taken 28 days after the second AZD1222 dose. This chain connects TRBV11-3 to TRBJ2-3; D call uncertain. CDR3 in DNA: TGTGCCAGCAGCTTAAGGTTGACAGATACGCAGTATTTT. Translation: CASSLRLTDTQYF.